This entry is about one T cell receptor (beta chain). Its antigen is as yet unknown. Sequencing used immunoSEQ multiplex PCR; TCRdb keeps in-frame clones, though not all of them. Among about 140,000 clones listed, approximately 91% were seen once. This record belongs to a study of T cell responses to AZD1222 COVID-19 vaccine. Whole-study findings and limits: Nearly half of unique spike-specific TCRs reportedly avoided B.1.351 and B.1.1.7 mutated regions.

Germline V gene lookup returns CDR1 SEHNR and CDR2 FQNEAQ (reference sequence). The CDR3 sequence is 12 residues long. Trimming stripped 8 bases from V and 6 bases from J, with 11 bases between. The chain links TRBV7-9 to TRBJ2-1; D unresolved. The origin of this receptor is an adult in good health. The starting material was peripheral blood, obtained on day 0 of AZD1222 vaccination. The CDR3, as DNA: TGTGCCAGCGGTTACCTCCCCAATGAGCAGTTCTTC. It codes for CASGYLPNEQFF.